This T cell receptor (beta chain) was sequenced in a study of read filtering for tumor transcriptome and immune sequencing. Points from the study as a whole: Approximately 80% of IR-seq clonotypes had one read, totaling approximately 3.3% of reads; RNA-seq: 74.6% and 44.6%.

The library was built from about 370 ng RNA with molecular barcoded adaptors for alpha/delta and beta/gamma chains. One entry per CDR3 protein results from TCRdb running MiXCR on the reads. This table has about 63,000 distinct CDR3 sequences, 14% appearing once. The V gene lost 6 bases and the J gene lost 0 bases, with 9 bases spanning the gap. The CDR3 has 13 residues. Germline CDR1 reads SQVTM; CDR2 reads ANQGSEA. Worth noting for this clonotype: Its antigen is unknown.

This clonotype was obtained from a donor over 35 with multiple myeloma. This chain links TRBV29-1 with TRBJ1-3; no reliable D call. Sequencing input: a population of CD138-negative cells sorted from bone marrow. The CDR3 spells CSVGISSGNTIYF. CDR3 DNA sequence: TGCAGCGTCGGCATTAGCTCTGGAAACACCATATATTTT.